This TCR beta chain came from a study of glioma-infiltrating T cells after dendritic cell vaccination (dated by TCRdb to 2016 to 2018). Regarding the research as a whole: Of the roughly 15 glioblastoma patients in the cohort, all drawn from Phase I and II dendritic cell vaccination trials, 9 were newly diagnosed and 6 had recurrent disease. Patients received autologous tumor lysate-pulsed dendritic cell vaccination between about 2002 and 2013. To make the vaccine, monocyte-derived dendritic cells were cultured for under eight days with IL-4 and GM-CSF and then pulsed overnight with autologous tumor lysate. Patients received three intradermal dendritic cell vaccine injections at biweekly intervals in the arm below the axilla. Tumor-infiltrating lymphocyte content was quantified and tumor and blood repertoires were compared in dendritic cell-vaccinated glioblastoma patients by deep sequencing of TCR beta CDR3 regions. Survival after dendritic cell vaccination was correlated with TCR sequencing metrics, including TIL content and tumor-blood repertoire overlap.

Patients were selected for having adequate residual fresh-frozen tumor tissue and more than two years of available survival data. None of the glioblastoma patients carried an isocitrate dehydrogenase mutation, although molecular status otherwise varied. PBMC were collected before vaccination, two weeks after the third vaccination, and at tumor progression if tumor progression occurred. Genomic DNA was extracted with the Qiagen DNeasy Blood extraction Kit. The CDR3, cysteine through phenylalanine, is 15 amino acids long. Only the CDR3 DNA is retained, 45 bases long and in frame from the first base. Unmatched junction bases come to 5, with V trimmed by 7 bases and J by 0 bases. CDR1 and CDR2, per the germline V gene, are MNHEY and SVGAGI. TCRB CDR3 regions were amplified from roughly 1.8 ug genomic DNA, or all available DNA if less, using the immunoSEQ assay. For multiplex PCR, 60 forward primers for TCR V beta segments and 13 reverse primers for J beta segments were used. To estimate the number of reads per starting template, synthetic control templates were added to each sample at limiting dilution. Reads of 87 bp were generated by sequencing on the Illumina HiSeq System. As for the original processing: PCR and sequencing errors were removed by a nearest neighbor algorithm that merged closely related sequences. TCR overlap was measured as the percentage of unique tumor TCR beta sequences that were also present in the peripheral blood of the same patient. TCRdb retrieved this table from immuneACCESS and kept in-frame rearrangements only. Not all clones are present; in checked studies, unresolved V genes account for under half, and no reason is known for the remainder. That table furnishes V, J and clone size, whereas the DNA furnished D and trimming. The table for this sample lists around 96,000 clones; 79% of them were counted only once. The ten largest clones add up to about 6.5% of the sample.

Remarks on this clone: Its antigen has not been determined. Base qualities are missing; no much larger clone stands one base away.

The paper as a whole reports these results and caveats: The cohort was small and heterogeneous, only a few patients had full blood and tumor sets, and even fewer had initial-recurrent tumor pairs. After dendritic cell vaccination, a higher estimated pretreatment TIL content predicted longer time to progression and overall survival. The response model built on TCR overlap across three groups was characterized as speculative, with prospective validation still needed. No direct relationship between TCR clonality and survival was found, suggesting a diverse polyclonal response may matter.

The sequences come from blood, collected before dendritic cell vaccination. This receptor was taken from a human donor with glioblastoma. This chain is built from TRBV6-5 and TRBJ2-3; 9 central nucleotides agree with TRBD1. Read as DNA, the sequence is TGTGCCAGCAAACGGGACAGGGATAGCACAGATACGCAGTATTTT. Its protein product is CASKRDRDSTDTQYF.